This TCR beta chain was retrieved from a study of T cells in localized non-small cell lung cancer. This clone was counted a single time. The antigen is undetermined. Clones were sequenced by immunoSEQ multiplex PCR, and TCRdb holds only the in-frame ones, with some missing. The sample lists about 40,000 clones; 81% were seen once. Germline loops: CDR1 KGHSH, CDR2 LQKENI. The CDR3 has 14 residues. The V end was cut by 3 bases, the J end by 5 bases, with 13 bases between. Findings and caveats of the study: The study sequenced only one region of the tumor. As a result, intratumor heterogeneity could not be excluded and remains possible. Uninvolved adjacent lung showed higher T cell clonality than tumor.

Source: peripheral blood mononuclear cells, taken before any cancer treatment. The sequence derives from a male donor at least 60 years old with stage II lung adenocarcinoma. The rearrangement uses TRBV18 and TRBJ1-1; the D is unclear. The CDR3 protein is CASSPMGGRTEAFF. CDR3 nucleotides: TGTGCCAGCTCACCCATGGGTGGGAGAACTGAAGCTTTCTTT.